Below are 30 T cell receptor beta chains sequenced from a single sample in a study of CD8+ T cells in alopecia areata. Following extraction, RNA underwent reverse transcription to cDNA, which served as the sequencing template. The data were produced by immunoSEQ multiplex PCR, yet TCRdb's version contains in-frame clones alone and is incomplete. The table includes 130,000 to 150,000 clones, about two thirds detected once. The sequenced material came from CD8+ T cells sorted from blood. The receptors here all came from a human donor in good health.

The gene calls are TRBV4-1 and TRBJ2-5; 9 positions agree with TRBD1. The CDR3 extends over 13 amino acids. V lost 4 bases and J lost 3; bases outside the gene matches: 0. Germline lookup yields CDR1 MGHRA and CDR2 YSYEKL. The CDR3 DNA reads TGCGCCAGCAGCCGGACAGGGGAAGAGACCCAGTACTTC. It translates to CASSRTGEETQYF.

The chain carries TRBV5-1 and TRBJ2-7; 10 bases agree with TRBD1. The CDR3 length is 15 residues. V was clipped by 3 bases and J by 4 bases; unmatched bases: 7. Germline CDR1 SGHRS, CDR2 YFSETQ. The CDR3, as DNA: TGCGCCAGCAGCTCGGATTGGGACAGGGGATACGAGCAGTACTTC. Protein sequence: CASSSDWDRGYEQYF.

CDR3 DNA: TGCGCCAGCAGCTTGGAAGCAGGGGGCATATACGAGCAGTACTTC. Its translation is CASSLEAGGIYEQYF. The genes are TRBV5-1 and TRBJ2-7; TRBD1 aligns across 8 bases. The CDR3 sequence is 15 residues long. Germline loops: CDR1 SGHRS, CDR2 YFSETQ. Trimming cost V 0 bases and J 4 bases; bases outside gene matches: 6.

The chain is built from TRBV13 and TRBJ2-7; TRBD2 matches at 10 bases. Germline V gives CDR1 PRHDT, CDR2 FYEKMQ (reference sequence). CDR3 length: 16 amino acids. Losses at the gene ends were 5 bases for V and 5 bases for J; bases not matched to a gene: 12. CDR3 sequence (DNA): TGTGCCAGCAGCGCGTCCGGGACTAGCGTCCTGGACGAGCAGTACTTC. The encoded protein is CASSASGTSVLDEQYF. The whole variable domain, remainder taken from reference TRBV13 and TRBJ2-7, is AAGVIQSPRHLIKEKRETATLKCYPIPRHDTVYWYQQGPGQDPQFLISFYEKMQSDKGSIPDRFSAQQFSDYHSELNMSSLELGDSALYFCASSASGTSVLDEQYFGPGTRLTVT.

The J gene is TRBJ1-1, the V gene TRBV9; D perhaps matches TRBD1 (5 bases). Germline CDR1 reads SGDLS; CDR2 reads YYNGEE. The CDR3 is 14 amino acids. V lost 4 bases to trimming and J lost 6 bases, with 16 bases between them. The CDR3 region has the DNA TGTGCCAGCAGCTCAGAGGGAAAGGGACCTGAAGCTTTCTTT. Its translation is CASSSEGKGPEAFF.

A few counts support this clone. V is TRBV10-3 and J is TRBJ2-7, with 8 bases aligning to TRBD2. CDR3 size: 10 residues. J gave up 5 bases and V 10 bases, and 1 base lay outside the gene matches. CDR1 is ENHRY, CDR2 SYGVKD, per germline. The CDR3 coding sequence is TGTGCCACCGGGGGGGACGAGCAGTACTTC. It is translated as CATGGDEQYF.

This clone was detected ten times or more. This rearrangement joins TRBV11-1 to TRBJ2-3; 7 bases agree with TRBD1. Trimming took 4 bases from V and 0 from J; bases not matched to a gene: 7. The CDR3 has 16 amino acids. CDR1 is SGHAT and CDR2 is FQDESV in the germline V gene (reference sequence). CDR3 loop: CASSSRGQRSTDTQYF. DNA of the CDR3: TGTGCCAGCAGCTCGAGGGGACAGAGAAGCACAGATACGCAGTATTTT.

As DNA, the CDR3 is TGCAGCGTTCCTAATGGCTACACCTTC. Residues: CSVPNGYTF. The gene calls are TRBV29-1 and TRBJ1-2; D unresolved. V lost 5 bases and J 6 bases, leaving 4 bases between the germline ends. From germline, CDR1 is SQVTM and CDR2 ANQGSEA. The CDR3 extends over 9 amino acids.

This clone has only a few counts. The chain is built from TRBV5-6 and TRBJ2-1; TRBD1 is a possible D gene (5 bases). CDR1 and CDR2 (germline): SGHDT, YYEEEE. The CDR3 length is 11 residues. With 0 bases removed from V and 10 bases from J, the gap between germline ends came to 5 bases. The CDR3 bases are TGTGCCAGCAGCTTGGGACAGGAGCAGTTCTTC. Translating it yields CASSLGQEQFF.

In this sample, this clone turned up many times. This rearrangement joins TRBV11-2 to TRBJ1-1, with 8 bases lining up with TRBD1. CDR3 length equals 14 residues. Germline V gene data show CDR1 as SGHAT and CDR2 as FQNNGV. V lost 5 bases, J lost 4 bases, and 6 bases stayed unmatched. Written as DNA, the CDR3 is TGTGCCAGCAGCGAAAACAGGGGGACCACTGAAGCTTTCTTT. Protein: CASSENRGTTEAFF.

V is TRBV20-1 and J is TRBJ1-2; no reliable D call. CDR3 size: 11 residues. V dropped 0 bases and J dropped 2 bases, with 1 base sitting between them. CDR1 and CDR2 from the germline V gene are DFQATT and SNEGSKA (reference sequence). CDR3 coding DNA: TGCAGTGCTAGAGAAAACTATGGCTACACCTTC. Amino acids: CSARENYGYTF.

The rearrangement joins TRBV10-2 to TRBJ1-2; D gene ambiguous. V was shortened by 7 bases and J by 0 bases, with 9 bases between the two germline ends. This CDR3 spans 13 amino acids. Germline-derived CDR1 and CDR2 are WSHSY and SAAADI. The CDR3, as DNA: TGCGCCAGCACCCCGGTATCTAACTATGGCTACACCTTC. It is translated as CASTPVSNYGYTF.

This chain links TRBV5-1 with TRBJ1-2, with D possibly TRBD1 on 6 matching bases. The length of the CDR3 is 14 residues. Deletions cut 4 bases from V and 4 bases from J, with 14 bases between. In germline, CDR1 is SGHRS, CDR2 YFSETQ. CDR3 in amino acids: CASSKTTGFYGYTF. DNA of the CDR3: TGCGCCAGCAGCAAGACCACAGGGTTCTATGGCTACACCTTC.

Only one count was recorded for this clone. The gene calls are TRBV7-9 and TRBJ1-2; D ambiguous. Trimming shortened V by 1 base and J by 5 bases, and 5 bases separated the two germline ends. Germline lookup yields CDR1 SEHNR and CDR2 FQNEAQ (reference sequence). The CDR3 length is 12 residues. The CDR3 is CASSLVTYGYTF. The CDR3 DNA sequence: TGTGCCAGCAGCTTAGTCACTTATGGCTACACCTTC.

This clone was detected a few times. The chain recombines TRBV27 with TRBJ1-5; TRBD1 matches 7 bases. The length of the CDR3 is 17 residues. V dropped 5 bases and J dropped 5; count of bases not matched to a gene: 15. CDR1 and CDR2 (germline): MNHEY, SMNVEV (reference sequence). CDR3 coding DNA: TGTGCCAGCAGTCCCCCTCGAGGGGGCGACCCGTATCAGCCCCAGCATTTT. Amino acid sequence: CASSPPRGGDPYQPQHF.

The chain couples TRBV10-3 to TRBJ2-2; maybe TRBD2 (6 bases). This CDR3 has 12 amino acids. Trimming pared 10 bases from V and 3 bases from J, leaving 9 bases between. CDR1 and CDR2 (germline): ENHRY, SYGVKD. CDR3 sequence: CATRGYTGELFF. CDR3 nucleotides: TGTGCCACCCGGGGGTACACCGGGGAGCTGTTTTTT.

The rearrangement links TRBV7-9 to TRBJ2-5, with 7 bases fitting TRBD2. With 6 bases clipped from V and 5 bases from J, the junction kept 6 bases outside the gene matches. CDR3 length equals 13 residues. Germline lookup yields CDR1 SEHNR and CDR2 FQNEAQ (reference sequence). CDR3 sequence: CASRRAGEETQYF. The CDR3 DNA reads as TGTGCCAGCAGACGGGCGGGAGAGGAGACCCAGTACTTC. The full variable domain, rest sourced from reference TRBV7-9 and TRBJ2-5, is DTGVSQNPRHKITKRGQNVTFRCDPISEHNRLYWYRQTLGQGPEFLTYFQNEAQLEKSRLLSDRFSAERPKGSFSTLEIQRTEQGDSAMYLCASRRAGEETQYFGPGTRLLVL.

The chain combines TRBV9 with TRBJ2-1; no firm D call. Germline assignment: CDR1 SGDLS and CDR2 YYNGEE. The CDR3 has 14 amino acids. V was trimmed by 0 bases and J by 7 bases, leaving 11 bases between them. CDR3 nucleotide sequence: TGTGCCAGCAGCGTAGTACATCATGGGAATGAGCAGTTCTTC. This translates into CASSVVHHGNEQFF.

The V call is TRBV27, the J call TRBJ1-2; D gene ambiguous. Between the trimmed V and J ends, which lost 5 bases and 2 bases, there was a span of 12 bases. This CDR3 has 14 residues. Germline V gene sequence: CDR1 MNHEY, CDR2 SMNVEV (reference sequence). CDR3 coding DNA: TGTGCCAGCAGTAATACGGGCAGAAACTATGGCTACACCTTC. It is translated as CASSNTGRNYGYTF.

A few counts support this clone. The chain joins TRBV11-2 to TRBJ2-3, with D possibly matching TRBD2 (6 bases). Trimming took 1 base from V and 5 from J, leaving 13 bases between them. Germline CDR1 and CDR2: SGHAT and FQNNGV. CDR3 length equals 15 residues. CDR3 sequence (DNA): TGTGCCAGCAGCTTAGCTGGCGGGACGGGAGATACGCAGTATTTT. Translated: CASSLAGGTGDTQYF.

This clone was detected only a few times. The rearrangement links TRBV7-9 to TRBJ2-7; tentatively, D is TRBD2 (5 bases). Trimming cost V 5 bases and J 4 bases, with 6 bases left between them. Germline values: CDR1 SEHNR, CDR2 FQNEAQ (reference sequence). The CDR3 spans 11 residues. For the CDR3, the DNA is TGTGCCAGCAGCCGGGATTACGAGCAGTACTTC. The encoded protein is CASSRDYEQYF. Based on the CDR3 plus reference TRBV7-9 and TRBJ2-7, the full variable domain is DTGVSQNPRHKITKRGQNVTFRCDPISEHNRLYWYRQTLGQGPEFLTYFQNEAQLEKSRLLSDRFSAERPKGSFSTLEIQRTEQGDSAMYLCASSRDYEQYFGPGTRLTVT.

The chain recombines TRBV6-5 with TRBJ2-2; D may correspond to TRBD1 or TRBD2 (5 bases each). Germline V CDR1 and CDR2: MNHEY, SVGAGI. V was cut by 6 bases and J by 1 base, with 12 bases left in between. This CDR3 has 15 amino acids. The CDR3 DNA reads TGTGCCAGCAGGCCCGGGACGGTGAACACCGGGGAGCTGTTTTTT. As protein: CASRPGTVNTGELFF.

The V gene is TRBV29-1, the J gene TRBJ2-7; TRBD1 matches at 7 bases. The germline CDR1 and CDR2 sequences are SQVTM and ANQGSEA. V lost 6 bases and J lost 5; bases outside the gene matches: 13. The CDR3 sequence is 14 residues long. Here the CDR3 DNA reads TGCAGCGTGGCCGGGACAGTGTCTCTCCACGAGCAGTACTTC. It specifies CSVAGTVSLHEQYF.

The V gene is TRBV27, the J gene TRBJ2-5; 8 bases fit TRBD2. The germline gives CDR1 MNHEY, CDR2 SMNVEV (reference sequence). The CDR3 consists of 16 residues. Germline trimming cut 0 bases from V and 4 bases from J; bases unmatched to any gene: 7. The CDR3 DNA reads TGTGCCAGCAGTTTATCGTTAGCGGGGCCGGCAGAGACCCAGTACTTC. Translation gives CASSLSLAGPAETQYF.

On this clone: Other DNA sequences in this specimen translate into the identical CDR3. V is TRBV7-8 and J is TRBJ2-7, with 7 bases lining up with TRBD1. V lost 3 bases, J lost 4 bases, and 3 bases stayed unmatched. This CDR3 spans 13 amino acids. Germline V gene sequence: CDR1 SGHVS, CDR2 FQNEAQ. CDR3 DNA sequence: TGTGCCAGCAGCTTGGGACAGAATTACGAGCAGTACTTC. It yields the protein CASSLGQNYEQYF.

This rearrangement joins TRBV6-4 to TRBJ1-5, with 9 bases aligning to TRBD1. V gave up 2 bases and J gave up 7 bases; unmatched junction bases: 9. CDR1 and CDR2 (germline): MRHNA, SNTAGT. This CDR3 has 16 amino acids. CDR3 loop: CASSDRTGGRSQPQHF. In nucleotides, the CDR3 is TGTGCCAGCAGTGACCGAACAGGGGGCAGATCCCAGCCCCAGCATTTT.

This clone appeared once. The CDR3 bases are TGCGCCAGCAGCCCGGCCTTAGCTAGCGGGAGTCTCCCGGACACAGATACGCAGTATTTT. Its translation: CASSPALASGSLPDTDTQYF. This rearrangement joins TRBV4-1 to TRBJ2-3; 10 nucleotides line up with TRBD2. Trimming cost V 4 bases and J 2 bases; bases outside gene matches: 18. Germline values: CDR1 MGHRA, CDR2 YSYEKL. The CDR3 runs to 20 residues.

Only a few counts were recorded for this clone. V gene TRBV11-2 combines with J gene TRBJ2-3; D not resolved. The ends were cut back, 4 bases at V and 4 bases at J, with 18 bases in the middle. CDR3 length: 16 amino acids. CDR1 and CDR2 (germline): SGHAT, FQNNGV. This chain's CDR3 is CASSSELIVVADTQYF. The CDR3 nucleotides read TGTGCCAGCAGCTCGGAGTTAATCGTGGTTGCAGATACGCAGTATTTT.

The chain is built from TRBV27 and TRBJ1-5; 7 bases match TRBD1. The V segment lost 4 bases and the J segment 6 bases; nucleotides outside the gene matches: 12. This CDR3 is 16 amino acids long. Germline loops: CDR1 MNHEY, CDR2 SMNVEV (reference sequence). CDR3 sequence (DNA): TGTGCCAGCAGTTCCAACGACAGGGAGGGTGGTCAGCCCCAGCATTTT. This translates into CASSSNDREGGQPQHF.

This chain connects TRBV6-5 to TRBJ2-7; TRBD1 agrees at 9 bases. Trimming cost V 5 bases and J 4 bases; bases outside gene matches: 3. This CDR3 has 13 amino acids. Germline CDR1 reads MNHEY; CDR2 reads SVGAGI. CDR3 coding DNA: TGTGCCAGCAGTATAGGACAGGGGTACGAGCAGTACTTC. Translation gives CASSIGQGYEQYF.